This TCR beta chain was profiled in a study of cytomegalovirus exposure and HLA in healthy donors. At the level of the study: Across around 400 genotyped donors, 81% landed in the Caucasian-associated ancestry cluster.

The CDR3 covers 16 residues. In germline, CDR1 is GTSNPN, CDR2 SVGIG (reference sequence). V was pared by 3 bases and J by 3 bases, with 11 bases of the junction left unmatched. The PCR employed 60 Vbeta primers together with 13 Jbeta primers. This table comes from immunoSEQ multiplex PCR, and its TCRdb copy is limited to in-frame clones, with some not included. The profile shows approximately 210,000 clones, approximately 79% of them singletons. Concerning this clone itself: The conserved final phenylalanine or tryptophan is absent from the CDR3, which likely points to a read error.

The sequencing sample was made of PBMCs. This TCR derives from a male donor in good health and CMV-seronegative. The chain has TRBV30 and TRBJ1-2, with 9 bases fitting TRBD1. CDR3 loop: CAWSDQGQGLDYGYTL. The DNA for the CDR3 is TGTGCCTGGAGCGACCAAGGACAGGGGTTGGACTATGGCTACACCCTC.